A single sample gave rise to the 11 T cell receptor beta chains below, sequenced in a study of vaccination and CD4 T cells after COVID-19. For these receptors, no antigen is known. Documented treatment: roughly 10-day PBMC culture with coronavirus spike peptide pools or control peptides (ViraFEST assay). Scientists ran DNA taken from cultured CD4+ T cells through the Oncomine TCR Beta short-read assay for sequencing. Each CDR3 protein gets one entry after TCRdb re-called the PCR reads with MiXCR. The repertoire consists of fewer than 15,000 distinct CDR3 sequences, with about 31% occurring once and the leading ten covering roughly 16%. The sequenced material came from cultured CD4+ T cells from blood. The receptors shown here come from a human donor with COVID-19.

This chain connects TRBV20-1 to TRBJ2-1; 7 positions match TRBD1. V was pared by 4 bases and J by 5 bases, with 11 bases of the junction left unmatched. Germline-derived CDR1 and CDR2 are DFQATT and SNEGSKA (reference sequence). This CDR3 comprises 15 residues. The CDR3 loop reads CSANRLDRFNNEQFF. The CDR3 DNA reads as TGCAGTGCTAATCGCCTGGACAGGTTCAACAATGAGCAGTTCTTC.

This chain uses TRBV6-5 with TRBJ1-3; TRBD1 is a possible D gene (5 bases). V was shortened by 2 bases and J by 2 bases, with 10 bases between the two germline ends. The CDR3 is 15 residues long. CDR1 and CDR2 from the germline V gene are MNHEY and SVGAGI. The CDR3 spells CASSYGQGPGNTIYF. CDR3 in DNA: TGTGCCAGCAGTTACGGGCAGGGCCCTGGAAACACCATATATTTT.

This clonotype occurred a few times. The chain carries TRBV25-1 and TRBJ2-2; tentatively, D is TRBD1 (6 bases). The CDR3 consists of 15 residues. Germline V gene data show CDR1 as MGHDK and CDR2 as SYGVNS. The V end was cut by 10 bases, the J end by 6 bases, with 21 bases between. The CDR3, as DNA: TGTGCCACAACGATGGGGGCAGGACCACCCGGGGAGCTGTTTTTT. It encodes CATTMGAGPPGELFF.

This clonotype turned up a few times. The CDR3 nucleotides are TGTGCCAGCACAAAATACGGCTGGGAAGAGACCCAGTACTTC. Its translation is CASTKYGWEETQYF. The gene calls are TRBV7-9 and TRBJ2-5, with D uncertain. Trimming took off 7 bases at V and 3 bases at J, with 15 bases between the two ends. Germline CDR1 and CDR2: SEHNR and FQNEAQ (reference sequence). The CDR3 runs to 14 residues.

This chain links TRBV6-1 with TRBJ2-7; D perhaps matches TRBD2 (6 bases). The V end lost 7 bases, the J end lost 0 bases, and 16 bases lay between the germline ends. Germline V CDR1 and CDR2: MNHNS, SASEGT. This CDR3 has 15 residues. The CDR3 reads CASINRDSSSYEQYF. The CDR3 nucleotides read TGTGCCAGCATTAACCGGGACTCGAGCTCCTACGAGCAGTACTTC.

The chain recombines TRBV6-4 with TRBJ2-1; the match to TRBD1 covers 11 bases. CDR3 length: 14 residues. With V trimmed by 2 bases and J by 13 bases, 7 bases remained unmatched. Germline V CDR1 and CDR2: MRHNA, SNTAGT. CDR3 amino acids: CASSDLGGTGGQFF. Here the CDR3 DNA reads TGTGCCAGCAGTGACCTGGGCGGGACAGGGGGTCAGTTCTTC.

Relative to its sample, this clonotype is medium-sized (0.01 to 0.1%). The CDR3 sequence: CASSSATGKSAYSPLHF. The CDR3 DNA sequence: TGTGCCAGCAGTTCCGCGACAGGGAAATCGGCCTATTCACCCCTCCACTTT. V is TRBV27 and J is TRBJ1-6; 7 bases line up with TRBD1. Germline-derived CDR1 and CDR2 are MNHEY and SMNVEV (reference sequence). Germline trimming cut 4 bases from V and 8 bases from J; bases unmatched to any gene: 14. The CDR3 has 17 amino acids.

This clonotype was seen only a few times. The rearrangement joins TRBV27 to TRBJ1-1, with 10 positions matching TRBD1. CDR3 length equals 17 residues. CDR1 and CDR2 from the germline V gene are MNHEY and SMNVEV (reference sequence). With V trimmed by 1 base and J by 3 bases, 8 bases remained unmatched. The CDR3 reads CASSLYGTGVPYTEAFF. The DNA of the CDR3 is TGTGCCAGCAGTTTATACGGGACAGGGGTTCCCTACACTGAAGCTTTCTTT.

This clonotype has just a few counts. This CDR3 reads CAWSVGAGGFGDTQYF. The CDR3 region has the DNA TGTGCCTGGAGTGTAGGGGCCGGGGGGTTTGGAGATACGCAGTATTTT. The rearrangement uses TRBV30 and TRBJ2-3; 7 bases are shared with TRBD2. With 0 bases clipped from V and 5 bases from J, the junction kept 11 bases outside the gene matches. This CDR3 has 16 residues. The V gene's germline CDR1 is GTSNPN and CDR2 SVGIG (reference sequence).

There are a few counts of this clonotype. The chain is built from TRBV19 and TRBJ1-6, with 7 bases aligning to TRBD1. V lost 4 bases, J lost 7 bases, and 13 bases stayed unmatched. CDR3 length equals 17 residues. Germline values: CDR1 LNHDA, CDR2 SQIVND (reference sequence). The CDR3 region has the DNA TGTGCCAGTAGTACACGACCCGGGACAGACCGGAATTCACCCCTCCACTTT. Translating it yields CASSTRPGTDRNSPLHF.

CDR3 DNA: TGTGCCAGTAGTATGGGCGGGACAGATACGCAGTATTTT. Residues: CASSMGGTDTQYF. V usage is TRBV19 and J usage is TRBJ2-3, with D perhaps matching TRBD2 (5 bases). The CDR3 extends over 13 amino acids. Per germline, CDR1 LNHDA and CDR2 SQIVND (reference sequence). Trimming removed 3 bases from V and 3 bases from J, with 7 bases in between.